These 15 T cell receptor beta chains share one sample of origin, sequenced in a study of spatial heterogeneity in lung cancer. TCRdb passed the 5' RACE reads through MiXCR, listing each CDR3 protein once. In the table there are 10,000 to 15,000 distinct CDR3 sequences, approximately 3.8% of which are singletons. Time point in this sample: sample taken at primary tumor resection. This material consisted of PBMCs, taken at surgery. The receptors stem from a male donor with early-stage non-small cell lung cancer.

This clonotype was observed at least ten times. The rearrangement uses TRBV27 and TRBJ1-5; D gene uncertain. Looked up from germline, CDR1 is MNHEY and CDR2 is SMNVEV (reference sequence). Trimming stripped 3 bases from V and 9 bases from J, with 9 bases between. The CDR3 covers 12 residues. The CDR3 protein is CASSLTGGPQHF. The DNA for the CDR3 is TGTGCCAGCAGTTTGACCGGTGGGCCCCAGCATTTT.

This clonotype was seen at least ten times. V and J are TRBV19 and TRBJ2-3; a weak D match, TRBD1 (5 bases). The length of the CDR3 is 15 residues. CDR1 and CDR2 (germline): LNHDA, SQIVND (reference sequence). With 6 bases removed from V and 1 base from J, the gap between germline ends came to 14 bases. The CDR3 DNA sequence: TGTGCCAGTAGGCGACAGCTCGAGGGCACAGATACGCAGTATTTT. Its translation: CASRRQLEGTDTQYF.

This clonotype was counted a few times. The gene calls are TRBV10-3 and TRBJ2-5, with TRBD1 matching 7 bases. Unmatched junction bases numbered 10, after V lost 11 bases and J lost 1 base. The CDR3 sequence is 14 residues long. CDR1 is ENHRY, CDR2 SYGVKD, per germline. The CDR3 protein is CAAGTAEVQETQYF. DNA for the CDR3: TGTGCCGCAGGGACAGCTGAGGTCCAAGAGACCCAGTACTTC.

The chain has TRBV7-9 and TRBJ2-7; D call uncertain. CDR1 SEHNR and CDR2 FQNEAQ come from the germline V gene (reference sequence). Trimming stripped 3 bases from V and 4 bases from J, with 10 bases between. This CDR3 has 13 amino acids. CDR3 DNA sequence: TGTGCCAGCAGCTTGCCCCAGGTTTACGAGCAGTACTTC. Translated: CASSLPQVYEQYF.

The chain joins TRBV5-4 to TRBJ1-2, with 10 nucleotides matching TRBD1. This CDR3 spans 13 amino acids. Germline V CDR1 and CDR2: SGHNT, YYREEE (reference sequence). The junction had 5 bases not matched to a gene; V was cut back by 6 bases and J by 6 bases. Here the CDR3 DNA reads TGTGCCAGCAACCCGACAGGGGGCGATGGCTACACCTTC. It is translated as CASNPTGGDGYTF.

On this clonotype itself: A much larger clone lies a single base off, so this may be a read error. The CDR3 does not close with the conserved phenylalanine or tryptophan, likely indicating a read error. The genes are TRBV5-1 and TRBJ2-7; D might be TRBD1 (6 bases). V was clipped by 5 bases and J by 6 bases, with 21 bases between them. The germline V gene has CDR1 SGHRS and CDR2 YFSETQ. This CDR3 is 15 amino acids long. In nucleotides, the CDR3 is TGCGCCAGCAGTGCTCAGGGACACGGGGATGCCGAGCAGTACTAC. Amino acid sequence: CASSAQGHGDAEQYY.

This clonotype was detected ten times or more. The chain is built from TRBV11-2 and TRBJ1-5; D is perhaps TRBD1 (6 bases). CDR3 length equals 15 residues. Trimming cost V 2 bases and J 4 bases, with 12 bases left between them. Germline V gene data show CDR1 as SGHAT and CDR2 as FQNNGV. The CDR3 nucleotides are TGTGCCAGCAGCTTACCGAAAGGGGGGAATCAGCCCCAGCATTTT. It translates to CASSLPKGGNQPQHF.

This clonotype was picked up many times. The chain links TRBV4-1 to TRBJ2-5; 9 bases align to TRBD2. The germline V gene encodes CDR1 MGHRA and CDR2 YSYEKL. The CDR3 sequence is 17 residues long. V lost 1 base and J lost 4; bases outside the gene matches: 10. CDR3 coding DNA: TGCGCCAGCAGCCAAGCACTAGCGGGCCCGAAGGGAGAGACCCAGTACTTC. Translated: CASSQALAGPKGETQYF.

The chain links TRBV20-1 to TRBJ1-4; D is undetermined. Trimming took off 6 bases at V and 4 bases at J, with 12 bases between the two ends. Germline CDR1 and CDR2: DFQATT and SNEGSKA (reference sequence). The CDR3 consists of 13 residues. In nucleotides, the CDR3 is TGCAGTGCCCGGCGGCGCGGTAATGAAAAACTGTTTTTT. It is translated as CSARRRGNEKLFF.

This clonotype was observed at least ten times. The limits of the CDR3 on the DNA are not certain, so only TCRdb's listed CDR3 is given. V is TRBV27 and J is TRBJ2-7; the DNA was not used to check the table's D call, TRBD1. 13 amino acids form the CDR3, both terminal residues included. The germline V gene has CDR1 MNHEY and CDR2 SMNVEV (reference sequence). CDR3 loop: CASSFGEGYEQYF.

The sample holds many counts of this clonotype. This chain's CDR3 is CSARERGKGATNEKLFF. The CDR3 DNA reads as TGCAGTGCTAGAGAAAGGGGAAAGGGAGCAACTAATGAAAAACTGTTTTTT. The chain joins TRBV20-1 to TRBJ1-4; tentative D call: TRBD1 (5 bases). The CDR3 is made up of 17 amino acids. The germline V gene has CDR1 DFQATT and CDR2 SNEGSKA (reference sequence). V was cut by 0 bases and J by 0 bases, with 14 bases left in between.

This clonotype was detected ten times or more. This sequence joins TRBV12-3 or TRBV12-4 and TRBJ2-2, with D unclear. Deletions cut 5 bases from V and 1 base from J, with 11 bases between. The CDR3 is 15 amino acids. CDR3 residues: CASSPQLRNTGELFF. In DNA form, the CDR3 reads TGTGCCAGCAGTCCGCAGTTGCGGAACACCGGGGAGCTGTTTTTT.

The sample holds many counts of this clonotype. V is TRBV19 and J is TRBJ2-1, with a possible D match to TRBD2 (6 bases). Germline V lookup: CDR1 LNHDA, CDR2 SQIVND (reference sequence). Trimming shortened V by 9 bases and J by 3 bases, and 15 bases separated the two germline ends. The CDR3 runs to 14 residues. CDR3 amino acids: CASGGARSYNEQFF. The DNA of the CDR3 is TGTGCCAGCGGGGGTGCTCGCAGCTACAATGAGCAGTTCTTC.

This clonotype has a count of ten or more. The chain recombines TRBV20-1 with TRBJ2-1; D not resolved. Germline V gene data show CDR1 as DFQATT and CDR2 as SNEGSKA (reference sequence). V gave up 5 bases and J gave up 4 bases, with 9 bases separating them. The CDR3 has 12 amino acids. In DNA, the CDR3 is TGCAGTGCTTCTAGGCGGTACAATGAGCAGTTCTTC. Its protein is CSASRRYNEQFF.

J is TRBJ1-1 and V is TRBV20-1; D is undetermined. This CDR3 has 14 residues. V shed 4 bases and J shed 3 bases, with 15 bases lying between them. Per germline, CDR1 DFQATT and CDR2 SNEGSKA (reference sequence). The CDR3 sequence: CSATRPDRDTEAFF. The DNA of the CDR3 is TGCAGTGCTACGAGACCCGACCGGGACACTGAAGCTTTCTTT.